Below, 20 T cell receptor beta chains from the same sample are listed, as sequenced in a study of T cell repertoires in cytomegalovirus infection. TCRdb called the reads again in MiXCR, with one record for every CDR3 protein. The sample contains some 400,000 distinct CDR3 sequences, 30% to 40% of which appear only once. The sample comprised PBMCs. These receptors were obtained from a human donor in good health (CMV status not recorded). Some clones in this sample may be carry-over from other donors' samples.

In its sample, this clonotype was seen a few times. The rearrangement uses TRBV28 and TRBJ1-5; 8 positions match TRBD1. J was trimmed by 5 bases and V by 4 bases; bases with no gene match: 7. Germline V gene sequence: CDR1 MDHEN, CDR2 SYDVKM. This CDR3 has 15 amino acids. This CDR3 reads CASSSRTGSYQPQHF. DNA of the CDR3: TGTGCCAGCAGTTCCCGGACAGGGTCTTATCAGCCCCAGCATTTT.

In its sample, this clonotype was seen a few times. The gene calls are TRBV11-2 and TRBJ1-2, with a possible D match to TRBD1 (5 bases). Looked up from germline, CDR1 is SGHAT and CDR2 is FQNNGV. V was trimmed by 3 bases and J by 8 bases, leaving 16 bases between them. The CDR3 sequence is 14 residues long. This chain's CDR3 is CASSFDTGLFGYTF. The CDR3 DNA follows: TGTGCCAGCAGCTTCGACACAGGTCTGTTCGGCTACACCTTC.

V gene TRBV6-6 combines with J gene TRBJ1-5; D not certain. Germline V lookup: CDR1 MNHNY, CDR2 SVGAGI (reference sequence). With 6 bases removed from V and 0 bases from J, the gap between germline ends came to 12 bases. CDR3 length: 15 amino acids. The chain's CDR3 is CASRPTRYSNQPQHF. The CDR3 DNA reads TGTGCCAGCAGACCGACACGCTATAGCAATCAGCCCCAGCATTTT.

This clonotype was seen at least ten times. CDR3 loop: CASSRGQGGTYEQYF. The CDR3 DNA follows: TGTGCCAGCAGCCGGGGACAGGGGGGGACCTACGAGCAGTACTTC. V and J are TRBV7-6 and TRBJ2-7, with 11 bases identical to TRBD1. This CDR3 comprises 15 residues. V lost 5 bases to trimming and J lost 2 bases; unmatched junction nucleotides: 5. Germline CDR1 SGHVS, CDR2 FNYEAQ.

About this clonotype: A much larger clone differs from this one at a single base, so this may be a read error. Without the conserved terminal phenylalanine or tryptophan, this CDR3 likely stems from a read error. The chain is built from TRBV6-1 and TRBJ2-5, with a tentative D call TRBD2 (6 bases). Germline V lookup: CDR1 MNHNS, CDR2 SASEGT. The CDR3 sequence is 10 residues long. V lost 8 bases and J lost 5, with 6 bases in between. The CDR3 DNA reads TGTGCCAGCCGGGGGGAGACCCAGTACTTA. This sequence encodes CASRGETQYL.

This clonotype occurred many times. The V gene is TRBV7-8, the J gene TRBJ2-2, with D tentatively TRBD1 (5 bases). V was pared by 8 bases and J by 4 bases, with 20 bases between. CDR1 SGHVS and CDR2 FQNEAQ come from the germline V gene. The CDR3 runs 16 residues. In DNA form, the CDR3 reads TGTGCCAGCGTCCCTGGGGCATATCTCGTCACCGGGGAGCTGTTTTTT. This codes for CASVPGAYLVTGELFF.

This clonotype has only a few counts. The genes are TRBV11-2 and TRBJ2-6; D might be TRBD2 (6 bases). The CDR3 loop spans 20 amino acids. V was clipped by 4 bases and J by 3 bases, with 25 bases between them. Germline V CDR1 and CDR2: SGHAT, FQNNGV. DNA of the CDR3: TGTGCCAGCAGCTCTAGGGACTCGGGACGTCCCCCTGATGGGGCCAACGTCCTGACTTTC. This gives the protein CASSSRDSGRPPDGANVLTF.

This clonotype turned up a few times. The chain couples TRBV19 to TRBJ2-1; 8 bases map to TRBD1. This CDR3 has 13 amino acids. With V trimmed by 3 bases and J by 8 bases, 3 bases remained unmatched. The germline CDR1 and CDR2 sequences are LNHDA and SQIVND (reference sequence). The CDR3 sequence is CASSIDRGDEQFF. The CDR3 nucleotides are TGTGCCAGTAGTATCGACAGGGGAGATGAGCAGTTCTTC.

This clonotype was counted many times. DNA of the CDR3: TGTGCCAGCAGCTCCCTAGCGGGGGCCCCCACAGATACGCAGTATTTT. The encoded protein is CASSSLAGAPTDTQYF. The gene calls are TRBV7-8 and TRBJ2-3, with 10 positions matching TRBD2. With V trimmed by 4 bases and J by 2 bases, 6 bases remained unmatched. This CDR3 has 16 amino acids. Germline V CDR1 and CDR2: SGHVS, FQNEAQ.

V is TRBV19 and J is TRBJ2-2, with 9 bases identical to TRBD1. The CDR3 contains 14 residues. J lost 2 bases, V lost 8 bases, and 3 bases had no gene match. Germline CDR1 reads LNHDA; CDR2 reads SQIVND (reference sequence). The CDR3 nucleotides read TGTGCCAGTCAGGACAGGGGCAACACCGGGGAGCTGTTTTTT. Its protein product is CASQDRGNTGELFF. Full variable domain (remainder filled in from reference TRBV19 and TRBJ2-2): DGGITQSPKYLFRKEGQNVTLSCEQNLNHDAMYWYRQDPGQGLRLIYYSQIVNDFQKGDIAEGYSVSREKKESFPLTVTSAQKNPTAFYLCASQDRGNTGELFFGEGSRLTVL.

The gene calls are TRBV19 and TRBJ1-1, with 8 bases that match TRBD1. Germline V gene lookup returns CDR1 LNHDA and CDR2 SQIVND (reference sequence). CDR3 size: 14 residues. The V segment lost 6 bases and the J segment 5 bases; nucleotides outside the gene matches: 8. The CDR3 protein is CASRIRGRETEAFF. In DNA form, the CDR3 reads TGTGCCAGTAGGATCAGGGGGCGAGAGACTGAAGCTTTCTTT.

This clonotype has a handful of counts. J is TRBJ1-2 and V is TRBV20-1, with D possibly matching TRBD1 (6 bases). The CDR3 sequence is 15 residues long. The germline gives CDR1 DFQATT, CDR2 SNEGSKA (reference sequence). V lost 0 bases and J lost 5, with 16 bases in between. This CDR3 is CSARDPPDRRYGYTF. CDR3 bases: TGCAGTGCTAGAGATCCCCCTGACAGGCGATATGGCTACACCTTC.

The rearrangement joins TRBV6-5 to TRBJ1-1; 9 bases are a match to TRBD1. V lost 0 bases to trimming and J lost 1 base; unmatched junction nucleotides: 6. Germline lookup yields CDR1 MNHEY and CDR2 SVGAGI. This CDR3 region has 17 residues. Here the CDR3 reads CASSYSKTGGENTEAFF. The CDR3 nucleotides are TGTGCCAGCAGTTACTCGAAGACAGGGGGAGAGAACACTGAAGCTTTCTTT.

This clonotype turned up a few times. V is TRBV6-2 or TRBV6-3 and J is TRBJ2-1, with 14 bases lining up with TRBD2. From germline, CDR1 is MNHEY and CDR2 SVGEGT. There are 16 residues in the CDR3. V trimming: 6 bases; J trimming: 9 bases; junction bases outside the gene matches: 10. CDR3 region: CASRGGTSGGRGEQFF. In DNA form, the CDR3 reads TGTGCCAGCAGAGGTGGGACTAGCGGGGGCCGGGGTGAGCAGTTCTTC.

This chain links TRBV15 with TRBJ2-7; weak D call: TRBD1 (6 bases). Germline assignment: CDR1 LNHNV and CDR2 YYDKDF (reference sequence). V lost 2 bases, J lost 4 bases, and 9 bases lay in between. The length of the CDR3 is 13 residues. In DNA, the CDR3 is TGTGCCACCAGCAGAACGGACAGTTACGAGCAGTACTTC. Translation: CATSRTDSYEQYF.

This chain joins TRBV7-8 and TRBJ2-5; D remains ambiguous. CDR1 and CDR2 (germline): SGHVS, FQNEAQ. V dropped 4 bases and J dropped 14 bases, with 17 bases sitting between them. The CDR3 loop spans 12 amino acids. As DNA, the CDR3 is TGTGCCAGCAGCTATAGAGAGGAGACCACTTACTTC. Amino acids: CASSYREETTYF.

As for this clonotype: Because it lacks the conserved phenylalanine or tryptophan at the end, this CDR3 is likely a read error. The J gene is TRBJ2-5, the V gene TRBV4-3; TRBD2 matches at 8 bases. The CDR3 is 18 amino acids. Trimming took 0 bases from V and 5 from J; bases not matched to a gene: 14. From germline, CDR1 is LGHNA and CDR2 YSLEER. The CDR3 sequence is CASSQDRASGPPLETQYL. CDR3 in DNA: TGCGCCAGCAGCCAAGATAGGGCTAGCGGGCCCCCTCTCGAGACCCAGTACTTA.

The chain is built from TRBV6-1 and TRBJ2-5, with 7 positions matching TRBD1. The CDR3 has 17 residues. With 5 bases clipped from V and 2 bases from J, the junction kept 14 bases outside the gene matches. Germline CDR1 and CDR2: MNHNS and SASEGT. CDR3 nucleotide sequence: TGTGCCAGCAGTAAACACCATGACAGGGCCCCTCAAGAGACCCAGTACTTC. Protein: CASSKHHDRAPQETQYF.

In DNA, the CDR3 is TGTGCCAGCAGTTACAATGATAGGGGCGTAAATACGCAGTATTTT. Protein: CASSYNDRGVNTQYF. V is TRBV6-5 and J is TRBJ2-3; TRBD1 is a possible D gene (5 bases). CDR3 size: 15 residues. The V gene's germline CDR1 is MNHEY and CDR2 SVGAGI. The V end was cut by 2 bases, the J end by 7 bases, with 16 bases between.

J is TRBJ2-7 and V is TRBV15; TRBD1 matches 8 bases. The CDR3 totals 14 residues. The trim removed 3 bases at V and 3 bases at J, leaving 4 bases unmatched. The germline CDR1 and CDR2 sequences are LNHNV and YYDKDF (reference sequence). CDR3: CATSRQGANYEQYF. The CDR3 DNA follows: TGTGCCACCAGCAGGCAGGGGGCCAACTACGAGCAGTACTTC.